Each of the 8 T cell receptor beta chains below was sequenced from the same sample in a study of T cell changes during pregnancy in multiple sclerosis. TCRdb's copy holds only in-frame clones and misses some; the assay was immunoSEQ multiplex PCR. The sample lists tens of thousands of clones; over 90% were seen once. Sample: peripheral blood, taken in the third trimester of pregnancy. These receptors were collected from a female donor with multiple sclerosis, enrolled in a pregnancy study.

This clone was recorded only once. This chain links TRBV7-9 with TRBJ2-3, with TRBD2 identical over 9 bases. CDR3 size: 16 residues. The junction had 3 bases not matched to a gene; V was cut back by 0 bases and J by 2 bases. Germline CDR1 SEHNR, CDR2 FQNEAQ (reference sequence). The CDR3 DNA is TGTGCCAGCAGCTTAGCGACTAGCGGCCACACAGATACGCAGTATTTT. This codes for CASSLATSGHTDTQYF. The full variable domain, completed using reference TRBV7-9 and TRBJ2-3, is DTGVSQNPRHKITKRGQNVTFRCDPISEHNRLYWYRQTLGQGPEFLTYFQNEAQLEKSRLLSDRFSAERPKGSFSTLEIQRTEQGDSAMYLCASSLATSGHTDTQYFGPGTRLTVL.

The chain has TRBV18 and TRBJ2-7, with 11 nucleotides matching TRBD2. Germline CDR1 is KGHSH and CDR2 is LQKENI. After removal of 0 bases from V and 5 bases from J, the junction contained 6 bases not matched to a gene. The CDR3 contains 16 residues. Here the CDR3 DNA reads TGTGCCAGCTCACCACCGGTACTAGCGGGGGTCGACGAGCAGTACTTC. Its protein product is CASSPPVLAGVDEQYF.

The chain is built from TRBV7-6 and TRBJ1-4, with D perhaps TRBD1 (6 bases). The CDR3 is 15 residues long. Germline CDR1 SGHVS, CDR2 FNYEAQ. V was cut by 4 bases and J by 7 bases, with 16 bases left in between. In nucleotides, the CDR3 is TGTGCCAGCAGCTCTGGGGGCAGGTTCATTGAAAAACTGTTTTTT. Its translation: CASSSGGRFIEKLFF.

The chain carries TRBV9 and TRBJ2-1, with a weak D call TRBD2 (7 bases). The CDR3 covers 18 residues. Trimming stripped 0 bases from V and 4 bases from J, with 20 bases between. CDR1 and CDR2 (germline): SGDLS, YYNGEE. CDR3 sequence reads: CASSVGGGGRVMYNEQFF. The DNA of the CDR3 is TGTGCCAGCAGCGTAGGTGGGGGGGGCAGGGTGATGTACAATGAGCAGTTCTTC.

V gene TRBV6-5 combines with J gene TRBJ1-2; 9 bases match TRBD1. Germline CDR1 reads MNHEY; CDR2 reads SVGAGI. J was trimmed by 5 bases and V by 8 bases; bases with no gene match: 9. The CDR3 is 14 residues long. Here the CDR3 reads CASGPGQGRYGYTF. CDR3 sequence (DNA): TGTGCCAGCGGACCGGGACAGGGACGGTATGGCTACACCTTC.

This clone was counted a single time. V usage is TRBV19 and J usage is TRBJ2-5; 9 bases map to TRBD2. Germline V CDR1 and CDR2: LNHDA, SQIVND (reference sequence). V gave up 3 bases and J gave up 5 bases; unmatched junction bases: 13. CDR3 size: 17 residues. The CDR3 spells CASSMRRQAGGPETQYF. CDR3 bases: TGTGCCAGTAGTATGCGTCGCCAGGCGGGGGGGCCGGAGACCCAGTACTTC.

This clone was seen once. The chain recombines TRBV7-2 with TRBJ2-3, with D maybe TRBD1 (6 bases). In germline, CDR1 is SGHTA, CDR2 FQGNSA. Between the trimmed V and J ends, which lost 1 base and 3 bases, there was a span of 14 bases. This CDR3 spans 16 amino acids. The CDR3 nucleotides are TGTGCCAGCAGCTTAGGTTTAAGCCAGGGGACAGATACGCAGTATTTT. It translates to CASSLGLSQGTDTQYF. The whole variable domain, filled in from reference TRBV7-2 and TRBJ2-3, reads GAGVSQSPSNKVTEKGKDVELRCDPISGHTALYWYRQSLGQGLEFLIYFQGNSAPDKSGLPSDRFSAERTGGSVSTLTIQRTQQEDSAVYLCASSLGLSQGTDTQYFGPGTRLTVL.

This chain uses TRBV6-5 with TRBJ2-1, with D possibly TRBD1 on 6 matching bases. Germline CDR1 and CDR2: MNHEY and SVGAGI. The CDR3 runs 13 residues. Trimming left V 6 bases short and J 4 bases short, with 10 bases between. The CDR3 DNA follows: TGTGCCAGCAGGGAGACAGGTTACAATGAGCAGTTCTTC. Translating gives CASRETGYNEQFF.